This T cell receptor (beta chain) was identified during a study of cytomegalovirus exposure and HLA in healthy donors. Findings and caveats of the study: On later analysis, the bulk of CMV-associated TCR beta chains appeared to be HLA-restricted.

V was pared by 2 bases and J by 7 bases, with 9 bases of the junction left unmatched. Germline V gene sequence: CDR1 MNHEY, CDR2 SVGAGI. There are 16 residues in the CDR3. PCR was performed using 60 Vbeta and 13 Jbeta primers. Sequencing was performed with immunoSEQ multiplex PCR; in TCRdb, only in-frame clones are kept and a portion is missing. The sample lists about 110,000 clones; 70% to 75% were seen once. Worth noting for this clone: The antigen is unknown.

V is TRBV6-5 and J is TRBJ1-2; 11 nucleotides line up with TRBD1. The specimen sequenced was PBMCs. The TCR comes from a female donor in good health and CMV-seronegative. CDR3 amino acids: CASSYQPGQGAGGYTF. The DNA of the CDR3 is TGTGCCAGCAGTTACCAACCCGGACAGGGGGCGGGTGGCTACACCTTC.